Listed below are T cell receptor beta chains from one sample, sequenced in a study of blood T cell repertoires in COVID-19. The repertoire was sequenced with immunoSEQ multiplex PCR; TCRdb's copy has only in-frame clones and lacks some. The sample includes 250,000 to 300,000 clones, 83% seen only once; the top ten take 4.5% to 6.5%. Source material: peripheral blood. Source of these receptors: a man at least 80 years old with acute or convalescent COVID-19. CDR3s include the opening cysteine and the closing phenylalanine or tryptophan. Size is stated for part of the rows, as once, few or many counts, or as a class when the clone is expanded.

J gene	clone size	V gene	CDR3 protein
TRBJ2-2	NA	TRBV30	CAWKANRGYTGELFF
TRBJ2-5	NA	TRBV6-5	CASSGGMRETQYF
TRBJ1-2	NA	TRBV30	CALSGTAYGYTF
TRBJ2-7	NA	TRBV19	CASMGTGGNEQYF
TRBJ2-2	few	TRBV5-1	CASSSGVPGELFF
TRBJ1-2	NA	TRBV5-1	CASSPLERAQGYTF
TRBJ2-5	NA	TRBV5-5	CASSLGGVKETQYF
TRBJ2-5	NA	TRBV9	CASSPRTIRETQYF
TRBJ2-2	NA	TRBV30	CAWSAASGKRTGELFF
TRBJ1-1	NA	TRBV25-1	CASSDGTGEAFF
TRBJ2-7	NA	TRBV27	CASSQGDRAYEQYF
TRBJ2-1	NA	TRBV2	CASRAGLASREQFF
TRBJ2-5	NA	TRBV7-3	CASSLGGNQETQYF
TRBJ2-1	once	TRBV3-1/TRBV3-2	CASSQPGTSGSNEQFF
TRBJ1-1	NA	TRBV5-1	CASRKGGGETEAFF
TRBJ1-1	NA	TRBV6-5	CASSYGWAAQAEAFF
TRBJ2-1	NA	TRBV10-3	CAISITGESSYNEQFF
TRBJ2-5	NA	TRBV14	CASSQVGGQGLETQYF
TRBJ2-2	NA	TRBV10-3	CAISESASGRSNGELFF
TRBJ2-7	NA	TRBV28	CASSLSRYEQYF
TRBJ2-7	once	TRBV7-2	CASSLGTSGGGVSYEQYF
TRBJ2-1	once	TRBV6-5	CASSRAGQANNEQFF
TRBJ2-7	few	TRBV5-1	CASSRLGAGGDEQYF
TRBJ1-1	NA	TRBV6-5	CASSPTMNTEAFF
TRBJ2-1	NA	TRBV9	CASSPQAGVGLNEQFF
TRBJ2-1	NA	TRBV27	CASTPWLAGVNEQFF
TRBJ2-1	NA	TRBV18	CASSPPSASGYNEQFF
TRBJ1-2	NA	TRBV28	CASRPRDRGAHGYTF
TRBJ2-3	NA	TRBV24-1	CATSDLPSGISTDTQYF
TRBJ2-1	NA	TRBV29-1	CSVFSSGLAANEQFF
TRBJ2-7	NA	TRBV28	CASSLLLAGFSYEQYF
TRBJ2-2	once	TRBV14	CASSPRTGDTGELFF
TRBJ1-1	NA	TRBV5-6	CASSRDTNTEAFF
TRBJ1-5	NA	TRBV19	CASSIRDNSNQPQHF
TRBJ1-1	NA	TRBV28	CASSPPRGLALNTEAFF
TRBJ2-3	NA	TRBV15	CATSRAGPRDTQYF
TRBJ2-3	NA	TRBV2	CASSRTSGGTDTQYF
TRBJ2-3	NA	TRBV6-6	CATGGNTDTQYF
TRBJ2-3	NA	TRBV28	CASSLTTDTQYF
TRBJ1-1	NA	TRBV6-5	CASSYSGTGNTEAFF
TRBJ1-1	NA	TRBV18	CASSPGAANTEAFF
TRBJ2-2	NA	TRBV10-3	CAISESWTGANTGELFF
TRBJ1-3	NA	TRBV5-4	CASSLAAGNTIYF
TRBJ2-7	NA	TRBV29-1	CSAGDTPTEEQYF
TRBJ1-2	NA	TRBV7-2	CASSSGTHYGYTF
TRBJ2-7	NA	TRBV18	CASSQGQGTYEQYF
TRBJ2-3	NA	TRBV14	CASSQGIKRPTDTQYF
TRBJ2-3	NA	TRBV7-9	CASSTQPGPGSTDTQYF
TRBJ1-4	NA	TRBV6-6	CASSYIGTGGFEKLFF
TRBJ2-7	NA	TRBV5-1	CASSLAYGRGAQYF
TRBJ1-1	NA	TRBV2	CASSERVVNTEAFF
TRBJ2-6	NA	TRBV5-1	CASSLIPAGVNSGANVLTF
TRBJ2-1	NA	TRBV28	CASRLREGSNEQFF
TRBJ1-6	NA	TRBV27	CASKWGQGDSPLHF